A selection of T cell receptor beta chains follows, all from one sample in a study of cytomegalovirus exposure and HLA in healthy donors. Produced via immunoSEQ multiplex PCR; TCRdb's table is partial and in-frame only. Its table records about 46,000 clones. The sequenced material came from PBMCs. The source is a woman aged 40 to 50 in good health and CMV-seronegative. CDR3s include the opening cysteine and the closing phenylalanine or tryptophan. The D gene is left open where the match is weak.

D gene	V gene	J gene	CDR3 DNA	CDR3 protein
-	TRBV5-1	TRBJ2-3	TGCGCCAGCAGCTTCTCCACTACAACAGATACGCAGTATTTT	CASSFSTTTDTQYF
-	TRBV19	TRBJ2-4	TGTGCCAGTAGTACCTCCAACATAATAGCCAAAAACATTCAGTACTTC	CASSTSNIIAKNIQYF
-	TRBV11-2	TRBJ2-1	TGTGCCAGCAGCCCCTTTCCGGGAGACCTCTACAATGAGCAGTTCTTC	CASSPFPGDLYNEQFF
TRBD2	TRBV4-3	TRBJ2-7	TGCGCCAGCAGCCAAGATCCGAGCGGGAGAGAGCAGTACTTC	CASSQDPSGREQYF
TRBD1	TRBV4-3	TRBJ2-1	TGCGCCAGCAGCCTACGGGACAGGGTAAATGAGCAGTTCTTC	CASSLRDRVNEQFF
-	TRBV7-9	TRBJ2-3	TGTGCCAGCAGCTTACGTCTAGCGAGAGATACGCAGTATTTT	CASSLRLARDTQYF
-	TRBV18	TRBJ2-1	TGTGCCAGCTCCCGAACCAGGGTAGATAGAGGTGGTGAGCAGTTCTTC	CASSRTRVDRGGEQFF
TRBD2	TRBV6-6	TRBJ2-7	TGTGCCAGCAGAGTAGCGGGAGGGCCGGGGCAGTACTTC	CASRVAGGPGQYF
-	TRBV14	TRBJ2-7	TGTGCCAGCAGCCAAGCGGCCAGTGGCACAGGGCGGGACTTC	CASSQAASGTGRDF
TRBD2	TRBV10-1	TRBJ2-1	TGCGCCAGCAGTGAAACGCAAAGACTAGCGGGAGACGACCTCAATGAGCAGTTCTTC	CASSETQRLAGDDLNEQFF
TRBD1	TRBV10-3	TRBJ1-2	TGTGCCATCAGTGGGGACAGAGGAGTCCATGGCTACACCTTC	CAISGDRGVHGYTF
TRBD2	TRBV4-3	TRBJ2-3	TGCGCCAGCAGCGGGGGGGAACCCACAGATACGCAGTATTTT	CASSGGEPTDTQYF
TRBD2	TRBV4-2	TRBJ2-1	TGTGCCAGCAGCCACCCCCAGCGGGACGTTAATGAGCAGTTCTTC	CASSHPQRDVNEQFF
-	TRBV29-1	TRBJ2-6	TGCAGCGCCACAAACTCTGGGGCCAACGTCCTGACTTTC	CSATNSGANVLTF
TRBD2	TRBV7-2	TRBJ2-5	TGTGCCAGCAGCCGGACTAGCGGACAAGAGACCCAGTACTTC	CASSRTSGQETQYF
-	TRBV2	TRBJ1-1	TGTGCCAGCAGTGATGATGCACTCATGAACACTGAAGCTTTCTTT	CASSDDALMNTEAFF
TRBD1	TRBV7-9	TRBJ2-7	TGTGCCAGCAGCGTCTTATCCGGGGACAGTAAAAGCTACGAGCAGTACTTC	CASSVLSGDSKSYEQYF
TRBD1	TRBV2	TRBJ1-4	TGTGCCGGCTCTACGGGACAGGTTAATGAAAAACTGTTTTTT	CAGSTGQVNEKLFF
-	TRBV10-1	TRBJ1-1	TGCGCCGGAAGGTGTGGACAGACTCAAGCTTTCTTT	CAGRCGQTQAFF
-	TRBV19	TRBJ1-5	TGTGCCAGTAGTATGGACTGGGCCCAGCCCCAGCATTTT	CASSMDWAQPQHF